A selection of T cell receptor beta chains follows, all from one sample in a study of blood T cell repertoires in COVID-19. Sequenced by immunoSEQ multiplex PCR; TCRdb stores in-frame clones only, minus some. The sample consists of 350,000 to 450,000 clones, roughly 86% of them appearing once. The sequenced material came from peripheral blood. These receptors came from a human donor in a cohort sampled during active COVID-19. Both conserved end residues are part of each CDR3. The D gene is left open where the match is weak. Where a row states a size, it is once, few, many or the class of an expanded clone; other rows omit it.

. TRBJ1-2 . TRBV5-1 TGCGCCAGCAGCTTGGATTCGGGGGGCAGTGGCTACACCTTC CASSLDSGGSGYTF
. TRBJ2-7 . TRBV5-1 TGCGCCAGCAGCTTGCCAGGGCACGAGCAGTACTTC CASSLPGHEQYF
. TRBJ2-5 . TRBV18 TGTGCCAGCTCACGCGGGACAGAGGAAGAGACCCAGTACTTC CASSRGTEEETQYF
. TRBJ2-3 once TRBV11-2 TGTGCCAGCAGCTTAGGACTGGGAGATACGCAGTATTTT CASSLGLGDTQYF
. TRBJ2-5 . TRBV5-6 TGTGCCAGCAGCTCTACTTCGGTCCAGTACTTC CASSSTSVQYF
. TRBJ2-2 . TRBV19 TGTGCCAGTAGTATAGTTGGAGGGCTTTGGGCCGGGGAGCTGTTTTTT CASSIVGGLWAGELFF
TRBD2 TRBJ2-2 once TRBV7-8 TGTGCCAGCAGCCCCGACCGACTAGCGGGTCACACCGGGGAGCTGTTTTTT CASSPDRLAGHTGELFF
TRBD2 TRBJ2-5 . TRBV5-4 TGTGCCAGCAGCTTGGAACGGCGGGAGGGCCTAGGGGAGACCCAGTACTTC CASSLERREGLGETQYF
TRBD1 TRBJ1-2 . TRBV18 TGTGCCAGCTCACCTCAGGGGGAGGGCTACACCTTC CASSPQGEGYTF
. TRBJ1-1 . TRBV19 TGTGCCAGTAGTATGACTACCTTGGCGGGGATCGCTTTCTTT CASSMTTLAGIAFF
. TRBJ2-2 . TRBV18 TGTGCCAGCTCACCGGCGGGGAGAACCGGGGAGCTGTTTTTT CASSPAGRTGELFF
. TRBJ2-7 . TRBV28 TGTGCCAGCAGGACGACTGGACTCTACGAGCAGTACTTC CASRTTGLYEQYF
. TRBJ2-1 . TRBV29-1 TGCAGCGTTGGACAGGTCTATAGCTCCTACAATGAGCAGTTCTTC CSVGQVYSSYNEQFF
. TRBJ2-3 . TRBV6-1 TGTGCCAGCAGTGAACCAGGTTCCTCGGGGAATACGCAGTATTTT CASSEPGSSGNTQYF
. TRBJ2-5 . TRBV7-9 TGTGCCAGCAGCTTAGTGGGCAGGGGATTGAGAGAGACCCAGTACTTC CASSLVGRGLRETQYF
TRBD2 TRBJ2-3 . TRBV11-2 TGTGCCAGCAGCTCGGGACTAGCGACAGATACGCAGTATTTT CASSSGLATDTQYF
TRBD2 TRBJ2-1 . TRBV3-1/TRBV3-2 TGTGCCAGCAGCCAAGATTCAGTTGGGACTAGCGGGTACAATGAGCAGTTCTTC CASSQDSVGTSGYNEQFF
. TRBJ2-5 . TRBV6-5 TGTGCCAGCCAGAGAGGGTCTTATCCGTCAGAGACCCAGTACTTC CASQRGSYPSETQYF
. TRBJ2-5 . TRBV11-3 TGTGCCAGCAGCGCTTTGGCCCAAGAGACCCAGTACTTC CASSALAQETQYF
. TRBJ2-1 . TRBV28 TGTGCCAGCAGTTTACCTCCAGGGCATGAGCAGTTCTTC CASSLPPGHEQFF
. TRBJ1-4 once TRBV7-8 TGTGCCAGCAGCCCCGGGCGGGGGGCAGGCGAAAAACTGTTTTTT CASSPGRGAGEKLFF
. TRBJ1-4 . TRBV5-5 TGTGCCAGCAGCAATACAGGGATCTTAGATGAAAAACTGTTTTTT CASSNTGILDEKLFF
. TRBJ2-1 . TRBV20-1 TGCAGTGCTAGAGATCACGTCCAGATCTTC CSARDHVQIF
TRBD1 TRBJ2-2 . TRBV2 TGTGCCAGCAAGGTCGAGACAGGGGGCACCGGGGAGCTGTTTTTT CASKVETGGTGELFF
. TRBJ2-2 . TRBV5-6 TGTGCCAGCAGCGTGCGACTGAACACCGGGGAGCTGTTTTTT CASSVRLNTGELFF
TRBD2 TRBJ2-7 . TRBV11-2 TGTGCCAGCAGCCCAGGGAACGGGAGGATGATCTACGAGCAGTACTTC CASSPGNGRMIYEQYF
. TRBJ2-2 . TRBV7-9 TGTGCCAGCAGCTCAGGGGGGTCCGTCGCGAACACCGGGGAGCTGTTTTTT CASSSGGSVANTGELFF
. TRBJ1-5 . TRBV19 TGTGCCAGTAGTTATAACAAAAACAATCAGCCCCAGCATTTT CASSYNKNNQPQHF